In its sample, the clone carrying this T cell receptor (beta chain) was seen once. The data stem from a study of cytomegalovirus exposure and HLA in healthy donors. The PCR employed 60 Vbeta primers together with 13 Jbeta primers. The table came from immunoSEQ multiplex PCR; TCRdb's copy has only in-frame clones and leaves some out. The table has 80,000 or so clones, around 80% seen once. Germline V CDR1 and CDR2: ENHRY, SYGVKD. Losses at the gene ends were 5 bases for V and 0 bases for J; bases not matched to a gene: 12. CDR3 length: 18 residues. The rearrangement joins TRBV10-3 to TRBJ2-7, with 11 bases identical to TRBD2. Source material: PBMCs. This receptor was identified in a male donor in good health and CMV-seropositive. The CDR3 DNA reads TGTGCCATCAGTCAAGGACTAGCGGGTGCGTTAAGCTCCTACGAGCAGTACTTC. Translated, it gives CAISQGLAGALSSYEQYF.